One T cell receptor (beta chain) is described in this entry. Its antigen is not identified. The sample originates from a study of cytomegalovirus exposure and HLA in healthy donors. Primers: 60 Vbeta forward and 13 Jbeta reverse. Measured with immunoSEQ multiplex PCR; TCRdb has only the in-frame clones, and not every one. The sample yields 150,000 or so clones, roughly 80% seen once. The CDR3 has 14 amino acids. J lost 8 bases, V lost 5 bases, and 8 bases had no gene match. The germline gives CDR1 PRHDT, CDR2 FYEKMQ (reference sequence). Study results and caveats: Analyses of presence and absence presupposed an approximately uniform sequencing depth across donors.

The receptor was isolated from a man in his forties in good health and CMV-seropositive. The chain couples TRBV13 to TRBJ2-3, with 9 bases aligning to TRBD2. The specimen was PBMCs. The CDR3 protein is CASSPGTSSGTQYF. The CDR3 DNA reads TGTGCCAGCAGCCCCGGGACTAGCAGCGGTACGCAGTATTTT.